This TCR beta chain stems from a study of early T cells in non-severe SARS-CoV-2 infection. Overall study context: The chains were unpaired, and the sequenced material was bulk RNA from unsorted whole blood.

V lost 1 base, J lost 7 bases, and 4 bases lay in between. The CDR3 length is 11 residues. This clonotype was detected only a few times. Molecules of cDNA were individually given unique molecular identifiers that were attached to them. TCRdb analysed the 5' RACE reads with MiXCR anew, one entry per CDR3 protein. This table has about 44,000 distinct CDR3 sequences, around a quarter appearing once. This sequence joins TRBV12-3 or TRBV12-4 and TRBJ2-5; no clear D gene. Sequencing was performed on whole blood, taken at baseline. This TCR derives from an adult who was a healthcare worker with PCR-confirmed SARS-CoV-2 infection or an uninfected control (not recorded which). The CDR3 bases are TGTGCCAGCAGTTTAGAGGGGACCCAGTACTTC. Encoded protein: CASSLEGTQYF.